Ten or more counts support the clone carrying this TCR beta chain. Its antigen is not identified. Time point denoted: newly diagnosed GD, antithyroid drugs for less than 3 months. PBMC RNA was the source of the TCR library. The data originate from a study of regulatory T cells in long-lasting Graves disease. General study points: Persistent Graves' patients showed less TCR diversity than newly diagnosed ones.

Libraries of TCR beta came from iRepertoire HTBI primers plus Arm-PCR of CDR3 regions. TCRdb passed the multiplex PCR reads through MiXCR, listing each CDR3 protein once. The sample yields 530,000 or so distinct CDR3 sequences, 15% to 20% seen once. In addition, the sample was reused for a study of T cells in Graves' hyperthyroidism and ophthalmopathy. Per that study: These patients, aged 18 to 65, had recently diagnosed hyperthyroidism lasting under 2 months.

Sequenced material: peripheral blood mononuclear cells (PBMCs), taken at new diagnosis, from a patient treated with antithyroid drugs. This receptor was taken from a man in his late teens or twenties with Graves disease.

The CDR3 region has the DNA TGTGCCAGCAGCCCTAGGACAGATACGCAGTATTTT. Encoded protein: CASSPRTDTQYF. The chain combines TRBV18 with TRBJ2-3, with D unresolved. The germline V gene encodes CDR1 KGHSH and CDR2 LQKENI. Deletions cut 8 bases from V and 3 bases from J, with 9 bases between. The CDR3 is made up of 12 amino acids.